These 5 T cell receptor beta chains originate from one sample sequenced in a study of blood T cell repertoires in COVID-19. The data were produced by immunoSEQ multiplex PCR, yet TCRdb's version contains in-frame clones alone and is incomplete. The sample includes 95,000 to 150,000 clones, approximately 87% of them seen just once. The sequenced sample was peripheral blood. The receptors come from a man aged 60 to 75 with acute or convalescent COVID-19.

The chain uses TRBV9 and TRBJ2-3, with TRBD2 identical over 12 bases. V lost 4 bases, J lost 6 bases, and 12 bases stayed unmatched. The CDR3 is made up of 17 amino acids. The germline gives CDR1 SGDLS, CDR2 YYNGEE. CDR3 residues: CASSSPPSGRAADTQYF. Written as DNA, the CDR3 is TGTGCCAGCAGCTCTCCACCTAGCGGGAGGGCAGCGGATACGCAGTATTTT.

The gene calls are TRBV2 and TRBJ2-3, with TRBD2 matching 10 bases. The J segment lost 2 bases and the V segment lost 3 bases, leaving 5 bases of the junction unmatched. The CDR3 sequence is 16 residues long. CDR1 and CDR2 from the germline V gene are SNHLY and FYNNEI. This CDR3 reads CASSDGLAVLTDTQYF. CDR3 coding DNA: TGTGCCAGCAGTGACGGACTAGCGGTACTCACAGATACGCAGTATTTT. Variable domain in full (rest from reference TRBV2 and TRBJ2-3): EPEVTQTPSHQVTQMGQEVILRCVPISNHLYFYWYRQILGQKVEFLVSFYNNEISEKSEIFDDQFSVERPDGSNFTLKIRSTKLEDSAMYFCASSDGLAVLTDTQYFGPGTRLTVL.

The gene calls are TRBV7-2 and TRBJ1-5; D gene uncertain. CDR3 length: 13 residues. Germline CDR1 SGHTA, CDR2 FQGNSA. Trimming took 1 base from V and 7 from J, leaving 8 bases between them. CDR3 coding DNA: TGTGCCAGCAGCTTAGGCGGAGGGCAGCCCCAGCATTTT. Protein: CASSLGGGQPQHF.

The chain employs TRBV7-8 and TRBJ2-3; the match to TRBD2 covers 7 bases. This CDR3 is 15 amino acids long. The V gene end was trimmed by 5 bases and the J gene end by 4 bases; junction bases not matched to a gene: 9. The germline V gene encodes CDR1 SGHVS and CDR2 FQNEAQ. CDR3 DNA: TGTGCCAGCAGCCCGGGAGCGAGCGGGGCAGATACGCAGTATTTT. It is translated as CASSPGASGADTQYF.

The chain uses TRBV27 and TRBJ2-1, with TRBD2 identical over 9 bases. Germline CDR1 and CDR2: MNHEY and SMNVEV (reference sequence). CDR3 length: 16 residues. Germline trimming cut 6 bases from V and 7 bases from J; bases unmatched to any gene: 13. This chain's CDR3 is CASSRTSAITSNEQFF. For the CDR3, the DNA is TGTGCCAGCAGCCGGACTAGCGCCATCACTAGTAATGAGCAGTTCTTC.